Detailed here is one TCR beta chain. Measured with immunoSEQ multiplex PCR; TCRdb has only the in-frame clones, and not every one. The sample lists about 610,000 clones; roughly 90% were seen once. This specimen comes from a study of shared T cell receptors in the human thymus. With 0 bases removed from V and 5 bases from J, the gap between germline ends came to 5 bases. The CDR3 consists of 13 residues. Germline lookup yields CDR1 MNHEY and CDR2 SVGAGI. The sample also formed part of further work on human thymus T cells.

The TCR was taken from a boy less than two years old with a congenital heart defect. The rearrangement links TRBV6-5 to TRBJ1-5; D gene ambiguous. What was sequenced was thymocytes. The CDR3 spells CASSYSRDQPQHF. CDR3 nucleotides: TGTGCCAGCAGTTACTCGAGGGATCAGCCCCAGCATTTT.